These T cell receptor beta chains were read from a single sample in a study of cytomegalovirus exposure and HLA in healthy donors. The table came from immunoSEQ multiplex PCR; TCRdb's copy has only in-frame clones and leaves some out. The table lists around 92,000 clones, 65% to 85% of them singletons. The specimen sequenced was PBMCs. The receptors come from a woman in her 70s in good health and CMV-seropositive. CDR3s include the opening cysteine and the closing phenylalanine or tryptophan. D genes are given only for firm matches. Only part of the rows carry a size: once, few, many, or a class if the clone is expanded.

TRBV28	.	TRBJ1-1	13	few	TGTGCCAGCAGTCCTCCCCTGAACACTGAAGCTTTCTTT	CASSPPLNTEAFF
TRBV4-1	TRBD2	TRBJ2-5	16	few	TGCGCCAGCAGCCAAGATCGGCGCGGGAGCCAAGAGACCCAGTACTTC	CASSQDRRGSQETQYF
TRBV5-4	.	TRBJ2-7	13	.	TGTGCCAGCAGCTTGGACGGGTGGGACGAGCAGTACTTC	CASSLDGWDEQYF
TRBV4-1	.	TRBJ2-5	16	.	TGCGCCAGCAGCCAATTCGATTGGGAGCCATCGAAGACCCAGTACTTC	CASSQFDWEPSKTQYF
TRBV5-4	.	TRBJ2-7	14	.	TGTGCCAGCAGCTTGTTTGGCCAGGGCTACGAGCAGTACTTC	CASSLFGQGYEQYF
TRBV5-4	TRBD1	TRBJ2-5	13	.	TGTGCCAGCAGAAACAGGGGAGTAGAGACCCAGTACTTC	CASRNRGVETQYF
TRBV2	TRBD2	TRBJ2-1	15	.	TGTGCCAGCAGTGACTGGGCGGGAGGAGGCAATGAGCAGTTCTTC	CASSDWAGGGNEQFF
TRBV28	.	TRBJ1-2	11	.	TGTGCCAGCCGAGCTGAGTATGGCTACACCTTC	CASRAEYGYTF
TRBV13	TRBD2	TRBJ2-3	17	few	TGTGCCAGCAGCTTAGCCCTCGGGGTAGCGGGAACAGATACGCAGTATTTT	CASSLALGVAGTDTQYF
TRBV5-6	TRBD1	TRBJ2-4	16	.	TGTGCCAGCAGTCCACCCGGGACAGGGTCCAAAAACATTCAGTACTTC	CASSPPGTGSKNIQYF
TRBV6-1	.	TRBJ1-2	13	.	TGTGCCAGCAAGGTAACAGAAAACTATGGCTACACCTTC	CASKVTENYGYTF
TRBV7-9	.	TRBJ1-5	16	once	TGTGCCAGCAGCTTATCCCAGGGCTCCTTCGATCAGCCCCAGCATTTT	CASSLSQGSFDQPQHF
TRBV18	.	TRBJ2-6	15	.	TGTGCCAGCTCCCAAGGGAGCTCTGGGGCCAACGTCCTGACTTTC	CASSQGSSGANVLTF
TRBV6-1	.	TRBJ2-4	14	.	TGTGCCAGCAGTTTGACACTAGCCAAAAACATTCAGTACTTC	CASSLTLAKNIQYF
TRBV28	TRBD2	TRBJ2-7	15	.	TGTGCCAGCAGTCTAGGACTAGCGGGAGTGGGCGAGCAGTACTTC	CASSLGLAGVGEQYF
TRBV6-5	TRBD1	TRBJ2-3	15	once	TGTGCCAGCAGTTACTCGGGCAGGGGGTTAGATACGCAGTATTTT	CASSYSGRGLDTQYF
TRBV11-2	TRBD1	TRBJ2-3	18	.	TGTGCCAGCAGCCGAAGGACAGGGAGATACCCTAGCACAGATACGCAGTATTTT	CASSRRTGRYPSTDTQYF
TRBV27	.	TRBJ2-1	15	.	TGTGCCAGCAGTTTTTACCAGGGGCTTTTCAATGAGCAGTTCTTC	CASSFYQGLFNEQFF